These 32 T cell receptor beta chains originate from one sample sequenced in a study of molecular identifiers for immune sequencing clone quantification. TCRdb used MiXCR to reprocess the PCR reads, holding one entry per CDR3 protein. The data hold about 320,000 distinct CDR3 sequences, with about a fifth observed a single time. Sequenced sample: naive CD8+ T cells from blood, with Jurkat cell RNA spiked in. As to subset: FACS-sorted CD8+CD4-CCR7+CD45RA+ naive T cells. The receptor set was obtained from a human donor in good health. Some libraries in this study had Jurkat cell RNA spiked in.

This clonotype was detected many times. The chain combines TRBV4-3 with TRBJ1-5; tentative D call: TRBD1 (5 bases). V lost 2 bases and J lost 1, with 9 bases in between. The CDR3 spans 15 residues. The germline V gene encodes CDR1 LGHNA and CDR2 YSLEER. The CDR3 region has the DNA TGCGCCAGCAGCCAATGGTCAGGGAGCAATCAGCCCCAGCATTTT. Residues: CASSQWSGSNQPQHF.

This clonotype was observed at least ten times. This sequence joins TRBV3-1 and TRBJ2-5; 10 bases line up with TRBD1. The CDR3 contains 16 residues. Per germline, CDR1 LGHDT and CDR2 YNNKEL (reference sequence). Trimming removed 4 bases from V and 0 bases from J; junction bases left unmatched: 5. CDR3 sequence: CASSPTDRGYQETQYF. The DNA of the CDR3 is TGTGCCAGCAGCCCGACGGACAGGGGGTACCAAGAGACCCAGTACTTC.

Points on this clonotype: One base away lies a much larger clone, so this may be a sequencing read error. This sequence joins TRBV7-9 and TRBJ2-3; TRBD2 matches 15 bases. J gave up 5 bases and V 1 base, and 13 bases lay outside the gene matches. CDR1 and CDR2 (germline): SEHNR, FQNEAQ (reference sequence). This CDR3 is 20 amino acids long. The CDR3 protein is CASSLVIGQLGLAGGDTQYF. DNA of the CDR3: TGTGCCAGCAGCTTAGTTATCGGCCAGCTGGGACTAGCGGGAGGAGATACGCAGTATTTT.

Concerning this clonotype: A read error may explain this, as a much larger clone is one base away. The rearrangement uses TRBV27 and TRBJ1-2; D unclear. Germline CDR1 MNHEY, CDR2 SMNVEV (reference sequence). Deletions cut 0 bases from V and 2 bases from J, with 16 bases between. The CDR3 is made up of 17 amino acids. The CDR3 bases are TGTGCCAGCAGTTTATCGAGGGCATGGTCCTTGAACTATGGCTACACCTTC. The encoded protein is CASSLSRAWSLNYGYTF.

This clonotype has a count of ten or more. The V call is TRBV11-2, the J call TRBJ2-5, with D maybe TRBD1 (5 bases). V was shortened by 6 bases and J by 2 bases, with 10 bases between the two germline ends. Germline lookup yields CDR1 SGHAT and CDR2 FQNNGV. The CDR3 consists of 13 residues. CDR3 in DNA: TGTGCCAGCAGGCCAGGGTCACAAGAGACCCAGTACTTC. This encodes CASRPGSQETQYF. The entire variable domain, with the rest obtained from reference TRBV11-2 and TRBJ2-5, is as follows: EAGVAQSPRYKIIEKRQSVAFWCNPISGHATLYWYQQILGQGPKLLIQFQNNGVVDDSQLPKDRFSAERLKGVDSTLKIQPAKLEDSAVYLCASRPGSQETQYFGPGTRLLVL.

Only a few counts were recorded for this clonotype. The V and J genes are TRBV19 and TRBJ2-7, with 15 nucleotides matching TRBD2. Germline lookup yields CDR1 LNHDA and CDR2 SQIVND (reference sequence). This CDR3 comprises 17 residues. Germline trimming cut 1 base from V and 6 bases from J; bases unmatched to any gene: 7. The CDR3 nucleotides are TGTGCCAGTAGTATAGCGGGGACTAGCGGGAGGAACGGCGAGCAGTACTTC. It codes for CASSIAGTSGRNGEQYF.

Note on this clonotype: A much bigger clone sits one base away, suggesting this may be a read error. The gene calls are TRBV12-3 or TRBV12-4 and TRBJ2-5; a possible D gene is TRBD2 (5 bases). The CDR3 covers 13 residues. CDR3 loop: CAGRPEEAGTQYF. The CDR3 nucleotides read TGTGCCGGCAGACCCGAGGAGGCGGGGACCCAGTACTTC.

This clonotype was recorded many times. Written as DNA, the CDR3 is TGTGCCTGGAGTGTAGGGGCTGGGATCACTGAAGCTTTCTTT. Translated, it gives CAWSVGAGITEAFF. This chain uses TRBV30 with TRBJ1-1, with a weak D call TRBD1 (5 bases). Germline V gives CDR1 GTSNPN, CDR2 SVGIG (reference sequence). V lost 0 bases and J lost 4, with 12 bases in between. The CDR3 is made up of 14 amino acids. Combining the CDR3 with reference TRBV30 and TRBJ1-1 gives the whole variable domain SQTIHQWPATLVQPVGSPLSLECTVEGTSNPNLYWYRQAAGRGLQLLFYSVGIGQISSEVPQNLSASRPQDRQFILSSKKLLLSDSGFYLCAWSVGAGITEAFFGQGTRLTVV.

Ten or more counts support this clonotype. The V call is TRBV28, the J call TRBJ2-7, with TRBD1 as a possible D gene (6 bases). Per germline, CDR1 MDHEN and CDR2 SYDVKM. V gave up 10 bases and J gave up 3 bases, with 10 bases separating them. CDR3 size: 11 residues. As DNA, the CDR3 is TGTGCCACCGGGACATACTACGAGCAGTACTTC. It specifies CATGTYYEQYF.

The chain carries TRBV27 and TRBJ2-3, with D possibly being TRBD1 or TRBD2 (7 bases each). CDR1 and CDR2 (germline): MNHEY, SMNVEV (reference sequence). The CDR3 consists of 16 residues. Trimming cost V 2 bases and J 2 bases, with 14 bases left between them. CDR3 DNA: TGTGCCAGCAGTTTACTGGGAGGGGGCATCACAGATACGCAGTATTTT. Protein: CASSLLGGGITDTQYF.

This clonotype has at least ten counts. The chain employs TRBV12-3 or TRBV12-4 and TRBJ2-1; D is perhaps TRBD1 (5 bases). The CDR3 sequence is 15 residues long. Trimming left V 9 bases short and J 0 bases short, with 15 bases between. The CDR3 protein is CASNRGRASYNEQFF. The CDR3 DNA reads TGTGCCAGTAATCGCGGCAGGGCCTCCTACAATGAGCAGTTCTTC.

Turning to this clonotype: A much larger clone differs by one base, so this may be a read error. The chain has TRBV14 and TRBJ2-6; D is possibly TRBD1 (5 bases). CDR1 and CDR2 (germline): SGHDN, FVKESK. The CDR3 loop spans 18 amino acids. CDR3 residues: CASSPQGWANSGASVLTF. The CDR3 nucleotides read TGTGCCAGCAGCCCCCAGGGTTGGGCGAACTCTGGGGCCAGCGTCCTGACTTTC. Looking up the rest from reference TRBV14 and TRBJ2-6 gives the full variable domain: EAGVTQFPSHSVIEKGQTVTLRCDPISGHDNLYWYRRVMGKEIKFLLHFVKESKQDESGMPNNRFLAERTGGTYSTLKVQPAELEDSGVYFCASSPQGWANSGASVLTFGAGSRLTVL.

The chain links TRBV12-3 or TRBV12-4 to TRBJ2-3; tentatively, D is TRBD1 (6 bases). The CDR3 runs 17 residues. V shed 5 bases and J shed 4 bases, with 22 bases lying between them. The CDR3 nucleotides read TGTGCCAGCAGTCAATCCCCTTGGCCAGGGGTGGCAGATACGCAGTATTTT. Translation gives CASSQSPWPGVADTQYF.

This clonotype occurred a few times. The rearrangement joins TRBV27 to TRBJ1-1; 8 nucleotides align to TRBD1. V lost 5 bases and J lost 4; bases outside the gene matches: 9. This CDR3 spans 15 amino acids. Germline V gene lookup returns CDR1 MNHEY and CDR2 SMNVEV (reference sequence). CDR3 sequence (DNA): TGTGCCAGCAGTATAGGACAGGGAAGCAGCACTGAAGCTTTCTTT. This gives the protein CASSIGQGSSTEAFF.

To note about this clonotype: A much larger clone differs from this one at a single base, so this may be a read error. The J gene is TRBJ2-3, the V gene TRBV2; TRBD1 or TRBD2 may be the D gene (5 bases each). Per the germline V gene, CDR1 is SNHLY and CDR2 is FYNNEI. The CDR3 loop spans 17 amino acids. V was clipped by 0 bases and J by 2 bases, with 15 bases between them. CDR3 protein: CASSEALLIGATDTQYF. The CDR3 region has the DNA TGTGCCAGCAGTGAAGCGCTTTTGATCGGGGCCACAGATACGCAGTATTTT.

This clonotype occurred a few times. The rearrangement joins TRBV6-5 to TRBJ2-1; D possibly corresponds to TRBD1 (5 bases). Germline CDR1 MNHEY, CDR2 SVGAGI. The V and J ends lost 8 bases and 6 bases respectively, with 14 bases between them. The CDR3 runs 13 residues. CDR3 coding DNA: TGTGCCAGCCCTGAAGGGGCCACCAATGAGCAGTTCTTC. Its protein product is CASPEGATNEQFF.

CDR3 in DNA: TGTGCCAGCAGTTCCAGGGGGACCCCTTACGAGCAGTACTTC. This sequence encodes CASSSRGTPYEQYF. The chain recombines TRBV28 with TRBJ2-7, with 7 bases identical to TRBD1. V shed 4 bases and J 4 bases; nucleotides not matched to a gene: 7. Germline CDR1 MDHEN, CDR2 SYDVKM. This CDR3 has 14 amino acids.

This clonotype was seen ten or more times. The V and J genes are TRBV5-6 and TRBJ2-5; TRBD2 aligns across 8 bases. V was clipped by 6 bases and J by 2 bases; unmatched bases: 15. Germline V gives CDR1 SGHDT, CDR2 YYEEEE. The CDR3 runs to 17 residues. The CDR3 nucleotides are TGTGCCAGCAAGATACCAGCGGTAGCGGGAAAACAAGAGACCCAGTACTTC. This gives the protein CASKIPAVAGKQETQYF.

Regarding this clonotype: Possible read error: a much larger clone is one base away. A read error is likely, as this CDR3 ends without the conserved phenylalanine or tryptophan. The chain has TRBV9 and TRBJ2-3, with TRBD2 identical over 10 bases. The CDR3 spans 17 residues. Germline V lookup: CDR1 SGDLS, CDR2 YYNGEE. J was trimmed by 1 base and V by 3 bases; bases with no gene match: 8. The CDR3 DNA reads TGTGCCAGCAGCGCGCGCGCCGGGACTAGCGGCACAGATACGCAGTATCTT. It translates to CASSARAGTSGTDTQYL.

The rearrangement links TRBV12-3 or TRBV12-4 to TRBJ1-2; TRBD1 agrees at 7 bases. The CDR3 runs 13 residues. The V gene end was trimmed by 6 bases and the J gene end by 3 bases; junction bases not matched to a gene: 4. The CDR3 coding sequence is TGTGCCAGCAGCTCGGGACAGCACTATGGCTACACCTTC. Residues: CASSSGQHYGYTF.

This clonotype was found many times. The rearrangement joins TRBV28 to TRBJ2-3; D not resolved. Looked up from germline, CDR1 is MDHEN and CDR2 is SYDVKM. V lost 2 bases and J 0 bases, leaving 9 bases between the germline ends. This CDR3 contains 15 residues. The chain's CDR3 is CASSLTEQSTDTQYF. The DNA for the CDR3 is TGTGCCAGCAGTTTAACGGAACAAAGCACAGATACGCAGTATTTT.

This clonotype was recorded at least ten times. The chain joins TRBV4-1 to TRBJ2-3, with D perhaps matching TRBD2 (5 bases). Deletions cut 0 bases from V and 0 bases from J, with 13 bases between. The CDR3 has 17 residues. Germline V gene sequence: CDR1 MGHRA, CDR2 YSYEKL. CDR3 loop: CASSQELAGTSTDTQYF. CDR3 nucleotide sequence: TGCGCCAGCAGCCAAGAGCTCGCGGGTACTAGCACAGATACGCAGTATTTT.

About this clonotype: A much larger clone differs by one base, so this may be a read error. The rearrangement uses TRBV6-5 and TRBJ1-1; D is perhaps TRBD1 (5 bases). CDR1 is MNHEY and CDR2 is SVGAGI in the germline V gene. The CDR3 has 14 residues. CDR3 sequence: CANSPGGSYTEAFF. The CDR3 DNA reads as TGTGCCAACAGTCCCGGGGGGAGTTACACTGAAGCTTTCTTT.

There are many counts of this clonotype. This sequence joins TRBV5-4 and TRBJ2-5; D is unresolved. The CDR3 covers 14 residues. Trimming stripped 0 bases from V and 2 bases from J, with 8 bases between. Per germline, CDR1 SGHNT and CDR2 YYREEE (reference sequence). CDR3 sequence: CASSLGEEQETQYF. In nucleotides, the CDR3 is TGTGCCAGCAGCTTGGGCGAGGAACAAGAGACCCAGTACTTC.

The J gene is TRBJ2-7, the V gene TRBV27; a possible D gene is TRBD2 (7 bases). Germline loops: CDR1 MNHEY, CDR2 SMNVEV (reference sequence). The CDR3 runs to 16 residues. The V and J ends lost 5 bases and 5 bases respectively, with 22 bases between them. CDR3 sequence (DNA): TGTGCCAGCAGTCTTATACTCGGGGGGCCCGGGAACGAGCAGTACTTC. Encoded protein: CASSLILGGPGNEQYF.

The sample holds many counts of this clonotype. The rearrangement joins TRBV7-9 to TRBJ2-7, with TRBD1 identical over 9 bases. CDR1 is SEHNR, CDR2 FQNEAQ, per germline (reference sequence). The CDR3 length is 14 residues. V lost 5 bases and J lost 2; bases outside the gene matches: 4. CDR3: CASSEQGATYEQYF. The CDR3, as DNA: TGTGCCAGCAGCGAACAGGGGGCGACCTACGAGCAGTACTTC.

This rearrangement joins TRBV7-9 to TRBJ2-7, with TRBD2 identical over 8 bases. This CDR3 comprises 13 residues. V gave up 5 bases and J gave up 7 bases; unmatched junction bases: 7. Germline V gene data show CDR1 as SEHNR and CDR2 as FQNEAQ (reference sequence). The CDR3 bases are TGTGCCAGCAGCCCGGGACTAGTAGGTGAGCAGTACTTC. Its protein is CASSPGLVGEQYF.

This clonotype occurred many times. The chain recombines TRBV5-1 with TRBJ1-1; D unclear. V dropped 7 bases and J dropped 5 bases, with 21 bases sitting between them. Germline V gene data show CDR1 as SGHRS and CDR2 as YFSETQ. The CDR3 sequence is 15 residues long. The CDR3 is CASGREWLAETEAFF. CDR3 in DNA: TGCGCCAGCGGTAGAGAGTGGCTAGCGGAGACTGAAGCTTTCTTT.

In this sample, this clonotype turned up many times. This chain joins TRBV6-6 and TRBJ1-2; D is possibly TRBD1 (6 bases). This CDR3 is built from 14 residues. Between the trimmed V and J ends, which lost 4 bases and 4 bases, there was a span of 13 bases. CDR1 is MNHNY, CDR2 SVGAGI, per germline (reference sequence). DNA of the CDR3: TGTGCCAGCAGTTCCGAGGGGGGCGGCTATGGCTACACCTTC. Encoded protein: CASSSEGGGYGYTF.

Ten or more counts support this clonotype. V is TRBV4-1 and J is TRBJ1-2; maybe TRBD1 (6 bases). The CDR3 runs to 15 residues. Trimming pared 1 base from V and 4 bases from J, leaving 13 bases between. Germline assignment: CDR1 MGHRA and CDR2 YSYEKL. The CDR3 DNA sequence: TGCGCCAGCAGCCAAGCCCCGGGACACGGCTATGGCTACACCTTC. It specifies CASSQAPGHGYGYTF.

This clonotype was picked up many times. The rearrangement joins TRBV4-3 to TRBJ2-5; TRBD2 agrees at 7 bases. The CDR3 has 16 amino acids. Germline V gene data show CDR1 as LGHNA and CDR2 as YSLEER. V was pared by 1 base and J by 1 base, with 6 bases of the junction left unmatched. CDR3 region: CASSQVSGTTQETQYF. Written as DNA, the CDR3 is TGCGCCAGCAGCCAAGTCAGCGGGACTACCCAAGAGACCCAGTACTTC.

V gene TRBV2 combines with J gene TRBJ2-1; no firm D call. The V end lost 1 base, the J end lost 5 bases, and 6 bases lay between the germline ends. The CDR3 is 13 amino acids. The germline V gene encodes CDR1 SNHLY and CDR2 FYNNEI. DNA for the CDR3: TGTGCCAGCAGTGAAGTCAGAGACAATGAGCAGTTCTTC. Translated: CASSEVRDNEQFF.